This T cell receptor (beta chain) came from a study of blood T cell repertoires in COVID-19. Turning to the study itself: Acute and convalescent COVID-19 specimens originated in the United States, Italy and Spain. T cells, B-cell-depleted T cells, or PBMCs supplied cDNA or gDNA.

Germline trimming cut 4 bases from V and 0 bases from J; bases unmatched to any gene: 5. Germline values: CDR1 SGHNT, CDR2 YYREEE (reference sequence). The CDR3 is made up of 16 amino acids. Per the original methods: Scientists estimated how many nucleated cells there were by amplifying reference gene primers. Libraries were prepared by immunoSEQ multiplex PCR; TCRdb keeps only in-frame clonotypes and omits some of them. V, J and clone size reflect that table, while D and trimming were determined from the DNA. The table has tens of thousands of clones, roughly 83% seen once. This rearrangement joins TRBV5-4 to TRBJ2-1; TRBD2 matches at 9 bases. The clonotype originates from a man between 65 and 80 years old with acute or convalescent COVID-19. Input material: peripheral blood. The CDR3: CASSHLAGSSYNEQFF. As DNA, the CDR3 is TGTGCCAGCAGCCACCTAGCGGGGAGCTCCTACAATGAGCAGTTCTTC. Drawing the rest from reference TRBV5-4 and TRBJ2-1, the complete variable domain is ETGVTQSPTHLIKTRGQQVTLRCSSQSGHNTVSWYQQALGQGPQFIFQYYREEENGRGNFPPRFSGLQFPNYSSELNVNALELDDSALYLCASSHLAGSSYNEQFFGPGTRLTVL.